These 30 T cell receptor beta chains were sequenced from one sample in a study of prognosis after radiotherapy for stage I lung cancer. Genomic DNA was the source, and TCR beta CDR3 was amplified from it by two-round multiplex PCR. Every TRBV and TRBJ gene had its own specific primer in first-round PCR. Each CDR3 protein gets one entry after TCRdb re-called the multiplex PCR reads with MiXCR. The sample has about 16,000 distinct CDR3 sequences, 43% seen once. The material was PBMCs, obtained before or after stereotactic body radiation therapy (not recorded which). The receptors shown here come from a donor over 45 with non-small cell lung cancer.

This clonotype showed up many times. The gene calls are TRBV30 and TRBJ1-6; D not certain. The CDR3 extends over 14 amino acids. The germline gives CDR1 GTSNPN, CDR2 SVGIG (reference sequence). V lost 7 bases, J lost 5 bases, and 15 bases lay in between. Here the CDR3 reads CAFKTRVDNSPLHF. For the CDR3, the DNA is TGTGCCTTCAAGACCCGCGTAGATAATTCACCCCTCCACTTT.

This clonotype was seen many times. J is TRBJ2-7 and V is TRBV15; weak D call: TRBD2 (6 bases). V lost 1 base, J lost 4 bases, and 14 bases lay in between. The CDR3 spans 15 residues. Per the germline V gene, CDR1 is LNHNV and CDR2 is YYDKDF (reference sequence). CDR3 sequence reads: CATSRVRGSFYEQYF. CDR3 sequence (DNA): TGTGCCACCAGCAGAGTACGGGGGAGCTTTTACGAGCAGTACTTC.

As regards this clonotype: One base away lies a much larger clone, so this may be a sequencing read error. CDR3 DNA: TGTGCCAGCAGTTTACCGGTAGGACCAGAGACCCAGTACTTC. Its translation is CASSLPVGPETQYF. V and J are TRBV28 and TRBJ2-5; D is uncertain. Per the germline V gene, CDR1 is MDHEN and CDR2 is SYDVKM. Trimming removed 2 bases from V and 4 bases from J, with 11 bases in between. The CDR3 is 14 residues long.

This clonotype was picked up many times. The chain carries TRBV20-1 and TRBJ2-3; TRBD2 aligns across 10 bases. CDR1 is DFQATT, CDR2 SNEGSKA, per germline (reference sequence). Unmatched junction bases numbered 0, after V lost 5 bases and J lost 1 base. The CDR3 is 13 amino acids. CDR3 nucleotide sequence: TGCAGTGCTGGGACTAGCGGCACAGATACGCAGTATTTT. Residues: CSAGTSGTDTQYF.

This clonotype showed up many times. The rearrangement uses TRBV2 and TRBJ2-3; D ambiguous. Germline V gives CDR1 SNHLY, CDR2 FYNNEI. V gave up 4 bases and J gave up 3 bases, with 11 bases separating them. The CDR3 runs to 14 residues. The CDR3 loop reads CASSVGRATDTQYF. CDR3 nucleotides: TGTGCCAGCAGTGTGGGAAGGGCGACAGATACGCAGTATTTT.

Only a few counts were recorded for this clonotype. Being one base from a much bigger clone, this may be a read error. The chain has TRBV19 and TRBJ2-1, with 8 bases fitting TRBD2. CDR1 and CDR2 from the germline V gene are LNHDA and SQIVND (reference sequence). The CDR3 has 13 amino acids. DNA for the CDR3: TGTGCCACTAGCGGGCCCTCCTACAATGAGCATTTCTTC. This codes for CATSGPSYNEHFF.

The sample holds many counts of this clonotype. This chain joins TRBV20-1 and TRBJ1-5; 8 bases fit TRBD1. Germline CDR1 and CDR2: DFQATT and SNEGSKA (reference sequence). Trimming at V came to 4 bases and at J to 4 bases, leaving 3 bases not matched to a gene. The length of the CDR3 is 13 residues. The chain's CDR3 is CSAKGQDNQPQHF. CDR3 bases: TGCAGTGCTAAGGGACAGGATAATCAGCCCCAGCATTTT.

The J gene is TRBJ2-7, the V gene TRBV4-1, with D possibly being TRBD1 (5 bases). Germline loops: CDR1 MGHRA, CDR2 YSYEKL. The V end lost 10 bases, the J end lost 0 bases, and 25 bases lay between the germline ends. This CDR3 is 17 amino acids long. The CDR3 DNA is TGCGCCATTAGCCAAGACGGAGTAGCTGGGGCCTCCTACGAGCAGTACTTC. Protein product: CAISQDGVAGASYEQYF.

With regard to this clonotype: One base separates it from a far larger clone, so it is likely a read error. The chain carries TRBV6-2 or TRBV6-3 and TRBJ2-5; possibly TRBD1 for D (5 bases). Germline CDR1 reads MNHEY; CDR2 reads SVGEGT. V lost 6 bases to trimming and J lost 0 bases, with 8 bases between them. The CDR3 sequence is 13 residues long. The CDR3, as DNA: TGTGCCAGCAGAAGACAGCACCAAGAGACCCAGTACTTC. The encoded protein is CASRRQHQETQYF.

The chain's CDR3 is CSASRRRGDGYTF. The CDR3, as DNA: TGCAGTGCTAGTAGGAGGCGGGGTGATGGCTACACCTTC. The chain combines TRBV20-1 with TRBJ1-2; D call uncertain. The CDR3 has 13 amino acids. The V end was cut by 3 bases, the J end by 6 bases, with 14 bases between. Germline V gene sequence: CDR1 DFQATT, CDR2 SNEGSKA (reference sequence).

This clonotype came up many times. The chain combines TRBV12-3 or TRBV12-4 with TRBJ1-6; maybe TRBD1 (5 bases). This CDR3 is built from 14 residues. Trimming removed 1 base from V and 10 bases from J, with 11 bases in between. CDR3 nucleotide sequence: TGTGCCAGCAGTTTAGGTTTGGGGGTATCACCCCTCCACTTT. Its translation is CASSLGLGVSPLHF.

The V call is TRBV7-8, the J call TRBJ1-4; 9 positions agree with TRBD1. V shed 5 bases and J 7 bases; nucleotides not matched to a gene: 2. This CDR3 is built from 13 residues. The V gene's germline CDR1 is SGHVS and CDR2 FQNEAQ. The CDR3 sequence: CASSKDRGEKLFF. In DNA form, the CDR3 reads TGTGCCAGCAGCAAGGACAGGGGTGAAAAACTGTTTTTT.

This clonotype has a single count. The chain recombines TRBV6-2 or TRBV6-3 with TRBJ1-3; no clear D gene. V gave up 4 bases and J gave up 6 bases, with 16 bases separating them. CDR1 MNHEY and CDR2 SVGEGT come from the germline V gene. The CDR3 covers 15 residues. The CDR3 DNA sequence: TGTGCCAGCAGTTCAGAGGGTCAAGGTGTAAACACCATATATTTT. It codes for CASSSEGQGVNTIYF.

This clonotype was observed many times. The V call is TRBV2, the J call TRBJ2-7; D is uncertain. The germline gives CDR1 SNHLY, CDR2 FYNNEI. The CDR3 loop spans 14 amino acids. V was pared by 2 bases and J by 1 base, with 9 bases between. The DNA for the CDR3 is TGTGCCAGCAGTGAACCGGCAGGATCCTACGAGCAGTACTTC. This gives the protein CASSEPAGSYEQYF.

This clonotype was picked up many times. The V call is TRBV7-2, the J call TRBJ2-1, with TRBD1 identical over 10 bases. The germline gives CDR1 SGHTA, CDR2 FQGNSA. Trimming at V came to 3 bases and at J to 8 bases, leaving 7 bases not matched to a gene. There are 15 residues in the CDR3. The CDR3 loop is CASSFRQGATDEQFF. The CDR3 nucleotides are TGTGCCAGCAGCTTTCGACAGGGGGCCACGGATGAGCAGTTCTTC.

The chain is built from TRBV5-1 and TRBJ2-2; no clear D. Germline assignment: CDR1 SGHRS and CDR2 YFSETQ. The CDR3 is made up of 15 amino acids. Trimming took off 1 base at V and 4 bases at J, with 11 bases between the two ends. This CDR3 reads CASSLIQVGTGELFF. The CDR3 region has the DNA TGCGCCAGCAGCTTGATCCAGGTCGGCACCGGGGAGCTGTTTTTT.

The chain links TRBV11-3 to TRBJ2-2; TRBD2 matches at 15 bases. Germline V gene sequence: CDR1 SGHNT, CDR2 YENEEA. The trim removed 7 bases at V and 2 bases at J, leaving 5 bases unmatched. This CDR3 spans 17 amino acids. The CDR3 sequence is CASNGLAGGLNTGELFF. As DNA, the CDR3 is TGTGCCAGCAACGGACTAGCGGGAGGGTTAAACACCGGGGAGCTGTTTTTT.

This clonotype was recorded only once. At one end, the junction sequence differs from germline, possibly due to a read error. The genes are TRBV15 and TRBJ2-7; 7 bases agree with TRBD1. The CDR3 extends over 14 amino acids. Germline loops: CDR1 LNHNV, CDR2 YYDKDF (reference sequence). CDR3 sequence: CSTSRGTVSYEQYF. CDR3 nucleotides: TGTTCCACCAGCAGAGGGACAGTATCCTACGAGCAGTACTTC.

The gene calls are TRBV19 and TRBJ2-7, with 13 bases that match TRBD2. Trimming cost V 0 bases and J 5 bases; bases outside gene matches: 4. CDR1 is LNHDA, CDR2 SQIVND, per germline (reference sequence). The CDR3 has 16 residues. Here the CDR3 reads CASSIDRLAGGNEQYF. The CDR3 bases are TGTGCCAGTAGTATAGATCGACTAGCGGGGGGCAACGAGCAGTACTTC.

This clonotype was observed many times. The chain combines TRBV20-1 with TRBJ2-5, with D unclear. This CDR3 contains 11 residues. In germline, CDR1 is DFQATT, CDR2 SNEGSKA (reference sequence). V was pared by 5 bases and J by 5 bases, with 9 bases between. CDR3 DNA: TGCAGTGCTTCTAGATGGGAGACCCAGTACTTC. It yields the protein CSASRWETQYF.

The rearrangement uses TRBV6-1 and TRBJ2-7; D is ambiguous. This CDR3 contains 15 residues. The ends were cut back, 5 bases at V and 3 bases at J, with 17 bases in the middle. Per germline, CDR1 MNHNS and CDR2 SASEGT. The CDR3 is CASSPAVLTNYEQYF. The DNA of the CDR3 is TGTGCCAGCAGTCCTGCGGTACTAACTAACTACGAGCAGTACTTC.

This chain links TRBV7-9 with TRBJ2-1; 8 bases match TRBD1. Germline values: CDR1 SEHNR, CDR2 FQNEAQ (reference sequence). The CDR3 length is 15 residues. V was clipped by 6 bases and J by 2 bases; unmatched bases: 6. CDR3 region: CASRPEGQAYNEQFF. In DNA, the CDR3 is TGTGCCAGCAGGCCAGAGGGACAGGCCTACAATGAGCAGTTCTTC.

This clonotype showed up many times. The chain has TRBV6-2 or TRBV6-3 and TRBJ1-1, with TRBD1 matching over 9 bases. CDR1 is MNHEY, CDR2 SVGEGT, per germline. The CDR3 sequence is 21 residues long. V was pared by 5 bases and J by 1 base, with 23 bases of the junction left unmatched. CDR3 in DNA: TGTGCCAGCAGTCCCCGTCCGGGACAGGGCCTTGGAACTCGCACGAACACTGAAGCTTTCTTT. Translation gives CASSPRPGQGLGTRTNTEAFF.

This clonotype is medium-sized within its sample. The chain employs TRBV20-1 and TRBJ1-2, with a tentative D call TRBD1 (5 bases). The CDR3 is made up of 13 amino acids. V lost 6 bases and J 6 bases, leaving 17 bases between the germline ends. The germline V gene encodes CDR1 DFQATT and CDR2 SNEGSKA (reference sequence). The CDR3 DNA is TGCAGTGCCCTAGGGGCAGGGAGGGATGGCTACACCTTC. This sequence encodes CSALGAGRDGYTF.

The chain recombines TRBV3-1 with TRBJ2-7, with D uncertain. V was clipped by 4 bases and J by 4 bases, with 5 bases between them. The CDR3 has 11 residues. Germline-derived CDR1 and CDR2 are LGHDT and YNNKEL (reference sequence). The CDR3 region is CASSRLYEQYF. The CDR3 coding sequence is TGTGCCAGCAGCCGATTATACGAGCAGTACTTC.

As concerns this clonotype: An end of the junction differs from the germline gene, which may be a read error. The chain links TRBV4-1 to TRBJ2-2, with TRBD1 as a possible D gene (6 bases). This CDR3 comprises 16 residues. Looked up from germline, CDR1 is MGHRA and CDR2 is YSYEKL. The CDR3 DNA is TGCACCAGCAGCATCTCCGGGACACTCAACACCGGGGAGCTGTTTTTT. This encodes CTSSISGTLNTGELFF.

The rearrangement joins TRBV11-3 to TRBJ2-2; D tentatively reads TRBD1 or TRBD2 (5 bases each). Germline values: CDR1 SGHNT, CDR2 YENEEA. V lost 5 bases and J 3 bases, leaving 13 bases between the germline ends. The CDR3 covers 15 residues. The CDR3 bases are TGTGCCAGCAGCCCCAAGGGGACGGACACCGGGGAGCTGTTTTTT. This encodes CASSPKGTDTGELFF.

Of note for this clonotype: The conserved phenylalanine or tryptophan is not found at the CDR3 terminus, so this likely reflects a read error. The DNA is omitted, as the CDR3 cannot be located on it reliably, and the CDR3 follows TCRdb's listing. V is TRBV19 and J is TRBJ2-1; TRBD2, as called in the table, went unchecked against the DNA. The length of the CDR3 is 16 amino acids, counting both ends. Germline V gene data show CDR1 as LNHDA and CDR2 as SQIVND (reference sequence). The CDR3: CASSNQAGAGYNEQLL.

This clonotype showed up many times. The DNA for the CDR3 is TGTGCCAGCAGCGATACCCCCGGGAGTAACGAGCAGTACTTC. It is translated as CASSDTPGSNEQYF. The chain joins TRBV11-2 to TRBJ2-7; maybe TRBD2 (6 bases). V gave up 5 bases and J gave up 5 bases, with 16 bases separating them. The germline CDR1 and CDR2 sequences are SGHAT and FQNNGV. The CDR3 covers 14 residues. The full variable domain, in which reference TRBV11-2 and TRBJ2-7 provide the parts outside the CDR3, is EAGVAQSPRYKIIEKRQSVAFWCNPISGHATLYWYQQILGQGPKLLIQFQNNGVVDDSQLPKDRFSAERLKGVDSTLKIQPAKLEDSAVYLCASSDTPGSNEQYFGPGTRLTVT.

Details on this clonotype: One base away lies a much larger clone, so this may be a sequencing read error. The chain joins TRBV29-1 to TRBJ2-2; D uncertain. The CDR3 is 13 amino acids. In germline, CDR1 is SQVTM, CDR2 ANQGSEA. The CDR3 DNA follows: TGCAGCGTTGTGCTGGCGAACACCTGGGAGCTGTTTTTT. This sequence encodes CSVVLANTWELFF.